Included here is one T cell receptor beta chain sequence, with context. This clonotype was picked up a small number of times. The clone's antigen remains unknown. At one end, the junction sequence differs from germline, possibly due to a read error. According to the germline V gene, CDR1 reads SGHRS and CDR2 reads YFSETQ. Its CDR3 holds 14 amino acids, cysteine through phenylalanine. Left in the record is the CDR3 DNA by itself, 42 bases read in frame from the first base. Starting from 450 to 500 ng total RNA, TCRbeta-specific cDNA was produced by reverse transcription with a constant-region primer and ProtoScript II reverse transcriptase. The TCRbeta libraries were prepared through three rounds of nested multiplex PCR following a slightly modified ARM-PCR procedure. Each of the first two PCR rounds ran for approximately 9 cycles using multiplex TRBV1-TRBV30 forward primers together with a Cbeta reverse primer. Sample barcodes and Illumina adapters were attached in a final 25-cycle PCR using Deep VentR polymerase. Before sequencing, amplicons of 200-500 bp were purified from gel using a QIAquick gel extraction kit. An Illumina HiSeq 2500 was used to sequence the TCRbeta amplicons, generating 250-bp paired-end reads. From the authors' description of their analysis: Reads were quality-trimmed with Trimmomatic v0.33, and paired reads were merged with FLASH v1.2.11 to recover full CDR3 sequences. MiGEC v1.2.1b assigned V, D and J germline segments to the rearranged TCRbeta sequences. VDJtools v1.0.0 computed clonotype statistics and Shannon-Wiener diversity indices. Except for diversity analysis, only each sample's 250 most abundant clonotypes were used in subsequent analyses to reduce sampling bias. TCRdb's own reprocessing of the public reads used fastp at Q25 and MiXCR and kept productive beta chains. Each CDR3 protein appears once, grouped with its most common genes and DNA. None of the V and J calls come from the authors' own analysis; TCRdb made them. The sample profile shows under 150,000 distinct CDR3 sequences; approximately 71% of them were found once. The ten largest clonotypes hold over 7.5% of the sample.

The data belong to a study of tumor-infiltrating lymphocytes in primary liver carcinoma (dated by TCRdb to the late 2010s). In terms of the full investigation: Of the five patients (three men and two women, aged 30 to 69 years), four had hepatocellular carcinoma and one had combined HCC and intrahepatic cholangiocarcinoma. TCRbeta repertoire sequencing, expression microarrays and whole-exome sequencing were combined in the study across five regions of each liver tumor, with adjacent normal tissue and blood also included. Technical replicate repertoires showed high reproducibility, with mean shared-clone rates approximately 0.87 and correlation coefficients above 0.95. Each sample produced about 3.5 to 7.13 million productive TCRbeta reads, and read depth showed no significant difference between tissue types. The five patients had tumors of stage T1-T3 N0M0, with maximum diameters ranging from 4.2 to 10 cm. A total of approximately 35 specimens from 5 patients, comprising some 25 tumor regions, 5 adjacent noncancerous liver tissues and 5 peripheral blood samples, were covered by TCRbeta repertoire sequencing.

Without any cell sorting, total RNA and DNA were co-extracted from around 18-30 mg of bulk tissue using the AllPrep DNA/RNA mini kit. Between late 2015 and early 2016, a handful of patients in China with histopathologically diagnosed primary liver carcinoma had surgical resection. At the time of sampling, the patients had chronic HBV infection and had not received any treatment. Pieces of fresh tumor and adjacent tissue were cut in half, with one half kept in RNAlater at -80 degrees C and the other half sent for histology. Points the paper makes about the study in general: Since the samples were bulk and unsorted, there was no way to compare CD4+ and CD8+ T cell repertoires. Repertoire overlap was higher between tumor regions (mean around 36%) than tumor-adjacent (roughly 17%) or tumor-blood (approximately 15%) pairs, consistent with antigen-driven expansion. Because only the TCR beta chain was sequenced and unpaired alpha chains were not captured, true repertoire diversity is likely underestimated. The top 250 clones accounted for a significantly greater share of the repertoire in tumors than in blood (p = 0.039). With just four to six patients in the study, the authors point out that the findings should be validated in a larger study.

The sequencing sample was made of tumor-adjacent normal liver tissue. The chain is made from TRBV5-1 and TRBJ2-5, with 10 bases aligning to TRBD1. This clonotype was sampled from an older woman with primary liver carcinoma and hepatitis B virus infection. The nucleotide sequence is given as TGCGCCGGCAGCTTGGGGGACAGGGGAGAGACCCAGTACTTC. This translates into CAGSLGDRGETQYF.